This T cell receptor (beta chain) was sequenced in a study of blood T cells in healthy people across ages (dated by TCRdb to about 2015). Background on the whole study: Template switching captured roughly one uniquely barcoded TCR beta cDNA molecule per two T cells in model experiments. Using deep sequencing normalized with unique cDNA molecular identifiers, the study measured how TCR beta repertoire diversity changes with age. The donors were split into four age groups: young (average around 16 years), middle-aged (roughly 39), aged (more than 55) and long-lived (approximately 80). To avoid experimental bias, donors of different ages were randomly spread across the sequencing lanes. The study analyzed two additional independent replicas of 1 million unique cDNA reads from the same blood draw for two donors, one aged 18 to 30 and one aged 80 or older.

As regards this clonotype: The antigen it recognizes is unknown. A much bigger clone sits one base away, suggesting this may be a read error.

Reading from cysteine to phenylalanine, the CDR3 counts 13 amino acids. Left in the record is the CDR3 DNA by itself, 39 bases read in frame from the first base. The germline V gene encodes CDR1 SGHRS and CDR2 YFSETQ. Libraries were made using 5' RACE. TCRdb names Illumina HiSeq 2500 as the instrument used. A second roughly 7 to 11 cycle PCR used a sample-barcoded 5' primer and a J-beta primer mix. A template-switch 5' adaptor carrying 12 random nucleotides introduced a unique molecular identifier onto each TCR beta cDNA molecule. At least 3 million CDR3-containing paired-end reads were obtained from each sample. First-strand cDNA was synthesized from all RNA with the Mint cDNA synthesis kit, primed by a TRBC-specific oligonucleotide. Following uracil-DNA glycosylase treatment, all cDNA underwent a first 18-cycle PCR with the universal primers M1SS and BC2_uni_R. Processing in the source paper ran as follows. Normalization of each sample was performed by random selection of 1 million high-quality reads, each carrying a distinct molecular identifier. Reads sharing molecular identifiers were discarded rather than binned into consensus sequences. MiTCR, run with a Q25 quality threshold and the strictest error-elimination algorithm, handled CDR3 identification, clonotype clustering and error correction. Lower-bound total TCR beta diversity was estimated with a nonparametric unseen species model using Euler transformation. TCRdb redid the processing of the public reads, applying fastp at Q25 and MiXCR, and retained in-frame beta chains. Every entry covers one CDR3 protein and lists the most common genes and DNA from its rows. The V and J calls and clone size come from TCRdb's table, not from the authors' own analysis. For this sample the table gives around 1,700,000 distinct CDR3 sequences, of which approximately 30% were detected only once. The ten most abundant clones make up 7.7% of the sample.

The donors were 40 or so Caucasian individuals from Russia, aged roughly 6 to 90 years, who were systemically healthy. Each donor gave about 10 milliliters of peripheral blood, drawn into EDTA-treated Vacutainer tubes. Ficoll-Paque density-gradient centrifugation was used to isolate PBMCs, with at least 6 million per sample. Total RNA was extracted from PBMCs with Trizol reagent, with at least 6 micrograms obtained per sample. For every donor, an aliquot of PBMCs went through flow cytometry to measure the percentages of naive CD45RAhigh/CD27high T cells. General study outcomes and caveats: Observed TCR beta diversity per million T cells fell roughly linearly with age, and a significant reduction was already apparent by age about 38. Because donor CMV infection status was unknown, age-related changes in expanded clonotypes were potentially confounded. Since profiling was done on bulk unsorted PBMCs, naive and antigen-experienced compartments could not be conclusively compared. Estimates of total diversity based on one million sequenced T cells were regarded as lower bounds and as underestimates. The percentage of naive T cells measured by flow cytometry correlated strongly with observed TCR beta diversity. Compared with the aged group, the long-lived group had more naive CD4+ T cells, fewer expanded clones and increased TCR diversity, suggesting age selection.

The sequence joins TRBV5-1 to TRBJ2-7; 7 middle bases align to TRBD1. This TCR was recovered from a woman younger than 45 in good health. Source material: blood. The CDR3 has the sequence CANSGGTAYEQYF. The DNA sequence follows: TGCGCCAACAGCGGTGGGACAGCCTACGAGCAGTACTTC.